This is a list of T cell receptor beta chains from one sample in a study of shared clonotypes between healthy human individuals. The repertoire was sequenced with immunoSEQ multiplex PCR; TCRdb's copy has only in-frame clones and lacks some. The sample has some 2 million clones, approximately 95% seen once. Sequenced sample: naive CD8+ T cells sorted from blood. Receptors were obtained from a man aged 18 to 29 in good health. CDR3s include the opening cysteine and the closing phenylalanine or tryptophan. Each record gives: CDR3 DNA, CDR3 protein, V gene, clone size, D gene, J gene, CDR3 length. A D gene is named only where the DNA matches it firmly. Rows may omit the clone size; those that give it use once, few, many or a size class.

cdr3_nt: TGCGCCAGCAGTGAAACAGGGGTCTACGAGCAGTACTTC
cdr3_aa: CASSETGVYEQYF
v_call: TRBV10-1
clone_size: NA
d_call: TRBD1
j_call: TRBJ2-7
cdr3_length: 13

cdr3_nt: TGTGCCAGCAGTGATCAGGGGATGGTAGGCTACACCTTC
cdr3_aa: CASSDQGMVGYTF
v_call: TRBV6-1
clone_size: NA
d_call: NA
j_call: TRBJ1-2
cdr3_length: 13

cdr3_nt: TGTGCCAGCGAGGGGACCTCGCCCCTTGAGGAGCTGTTTTTT
cdr3_aa: CASEGTSPLEELFF
v_call: TRBV28
clone_size: NA
d_call: NA
j_call: TRBJ2-2
cdr3_length: 14

cdr3_nt: TGTGCCTGGAGTATCTCAGGGACAGCAGATACGCAGTATTTT
cdr3_aa: CAWSISGTADTQYF
v_call: TRBV30
clone_size: NA
d_call: TRBD1
j_call: TRBJ2-3
cdr3_length: 14

cdr3_nt: TGTGCCAGCAGTTCGTTTTTTGGACGGACGAACACTGAAGCTTTCTTT
cdr3_aa: CASSSFFGRTNTEAFF
v_call: TRBV6-5
clone_size: once
d_call: NA
j_call: TRBJ1-1
cdr3_length: 16

cdr3_nt: TGTGCCAGCACCTCGGAGGGTTCCTACGAGCAGTACTTC
cdr3_aa: CASTSEGSYEQYF
v_call: TRBV13
clone_size: NA
d_call: NA
j_call: TRBJ2-7
cdr3_length: 13

cdr3_nt: TGCGCCAGCAGTCACCCGACAGGATTGCTGGAGAGCTCCTATAATTCACCCCTCCACTTT
cdr3_aa: CASSHPTGLLESSYNSPLHF
v_call: TRBV23-1
clone_size: many
d_call: NA
j_call: TRBJ1-6
cdr3_length: 20

cdr3_nt: TGCAGCGTTGAAGCTAGCGGGGCTAGCACAGATACGCAGTATTTT
cdr3_aa: CSVEASGASTDTQYF
v_call: TRBV29-1
clone_size: NA
d_call: TRBD2
j_call: TRBJ2-3
cdr3_length: 15

cdr3_nt: TGTGCCAGCAGTTTACTAGCGGGGGGAGAGCAGTACTTC
cdr3_aa: CASSLLAGGEQYF
v_call: TRBV27
clone_size: once
d_call: TRBD2
j_call: TRBJ2-7
cdr3_length: 13

cdr3_nt: TGCAGCGTTGATGGGACACGGGAGAACACTGAAGCTTTCTTT
cdr3_aa: CSVDGTRENTEAFF
v_call: TRBV29-1
clone_size: NA
d_call: NA
j_call: TRBJ1-1
cdr3_length: 14

cdr3_nt: TGTGCCAGCAGCAACGGGACTTCTAATGAAAAACTGTTTTTT
cdr3_aa: CASSNGTSNEKLFF
v_call: TRBV13
clone_size: NA
d_call: NA
j_call: TRBJ1-4
cdr3_length: 14

cdr3_nt: TGTGCCAGCAGCTTAGACGTAACAGATACGCAGTATTTT
cdr3_aa: CASSLDVTDTQYF
v_call: TRBV13
clone_size: NA
d_call: NA
j_call: TRBJ2-3
cdr3_length: 13

cdr3_nt: TGTGCCATCAGTGATTTCAATCGCATGAACACTGAAGCTTTCTTT
cdr3_aa: CAISDFNRMNTEAFF
v_call: TRBV10-3
clone_size: NA
d_call: NA
j_call: TRBJ1-1
cdr3_length: 15

cdr3_nt: TGTGCCAGCAGTGTAGACCACAGGATGCCCTACGAGCAGTACTTC
cdr3_aa: CASSVDHRMPYEQYF
v_call: TRBV6-1
clone_size: NA
d_call: NA
j_call: TRBJ2-7
cdr3_length: 15

cdr3_nt: TGTGCCAGCAGCCCGGGGGGGGCGGCCGTGGGGCAGTACTTC
cdr3_aa: CASSPGGAAVGQYF
v_call: TRBV27
clone_size: NA
d_call: TRBD2
j_call: TRBJ2-7
cdr3_length: 14

cdr3_nt: TGCAGCGTTGAAAGCGGCACAGATACGCAGTATTTT
cdr3_aa: CSVESGTDTQYF
v_call: TRBV29-1
clone_size: NA
d_call: NA
j_call: TRBJ2-3
cdr3_length: 12

cdr3_nt: TGTGCCAGCAGCCCACAGGGACAGGGGGCTGCCTACGAGCAGTACTTC
cdr3_aa: CASSPQGQGAAYEQYF
v_call: TRBV13
clone_size: NA
d_call: TRBD1
j_call: TRBJ2-7
cdr3_length: 16

cdr3_nt: TGTGCCAGCAGCGACTTTGGGGCCACTGAAGCTTTCTTT
cdr3_aa: CASSDFGATEAFF
v_call: TRBV11-2
clone_size: once
d_call: NA
j_call: TRBJ1-1
cdr3_length: 13

cdr3_nt: TGTGCCAGCAGCTTAGAAAACTGGGAGCAGTACTTC
cdr3_aa: CASSLENWEQYF
v_call: TRBV7-9
clone_size: NA
d_call: NA
j_call: TRBJ2-7
cdr3_length: 12

cdr3_nt: TGCGCCAGCAGCCAAGACGGGACACCCCAGGGTGAGCAGTTCTTC
cdr3_aa: CASSQDGTPQGEQFF
v_call: TRBV4-3
clone_size: NA
d_call: NA
j_call: TRBJ2-1
cdr3_length: 15

cdr3_nt: TGCAGTGCCCTTTGGGGCAACATTCAGTACTTC
cdr3_aa: CSALWGNIQYF
v_call: TRBV20-1
clone_size: NA
d_call: NA
j_call: TRBJ2-4
cdr3_length: 11

cdr3_nt: TGCGCCAGCAGCCCCTGGACTAGCGGAGCCCAAGAGACCCAGTACTTC
cdr3_aa: CASSPWTSGAQETQYF
v_call: TRBV5-1
clone_size: NA
d_call: TRBD2
j_call: TRBJ2-5
cdr3_length: 16

cdr3_nt: TGTGCCAGCAGTTTTCGGACAGGGGGAGGTTCCTACGAGCAGTACTTC
cdr3_aa: CASSFRTGGGSYEQYF
v_call: TRBV27
clone_size: NA
d_call: TRBD1
j_call: TRBJ2-7
cdr3_length: 16

cdr3_nt: TGTGCCAGCAGCTCGGGCTACAATGAGCAGTTCTTC
cdr3_aa: CASSSGYNEQFF
v_call: TRBV7-9
clone_size: NA
d_call: NA
j_call: TRBJ2-1
cdr3_length: 12

cdr3_nt: TGTGCCAGTACCCCGACAGGGGGCTATGGCTACACCTTC
cdr3_aa: CASTPTGGYGYTF
v_call: TRBV19
clone_size: NA
d_call: TRBD1
j_call: TRBJ1-2
cdr3_length: 13

cdr3_nt: TGTGCCAGTAGTATACTAGCGGGAGGGAATGAGCAGTTCTTC
cdr3_aa: CASSILAGGNEQFF
v_call: TRBV19
clone_size: NA
d_call: TRBD2
j_call: TRBJ2-1
cdr3_length: 14

cdr3_nt: TGTGCCACCATCAAAAGAGAGACCCAGTACTTC
cdr3_aa: CATIKRETQYF
v_call: TRBV7-9
clone_size: NA
d_call: NA
j_call: TRBJ2-5
cdr3_length: 11

cdr3_nt: TGTGCCAGTAGTATTGTACAGGGGGCCGACGAGCAGTACTTC
cdr3_aa: CASSIVQGADEQYF
v_call: TRBV19
clone_size: NA
d_call: TRBD1
j_call: TRBJ2-7
cdr3_length: 14

cdr3_nt: TGTGCCAGCAGCGTAGTCGGGGCTTCGGGCACAGATACGCAGTATTTT
cdr3_aa: CASSVVGASGTDTQYF
v_call: TRBV9
clone_size: NA
d_call: NA
j_call: TRBJ2-3
cdr3_length: 16